Below, one T cell receptor (beta chain) is given with its context. The record originates from a study of blood T cell repertoires in COVID-19. Method: immunoSEQ multiplex PCR; TCRdb's copy keeps in-frame clones and lacks some. Of hundreds of thousands of clones in the sample, roughly 89% were seen once. Per germline, CDR1 MNHEY and CDR2 SVGAGI. This CDR3 region has 14 residues. Trimming removed 7 bases from V and 4 bases from J, with 16 bases in between. The rearrangement links TRBV6-5 to TRBJ1-1; D is ambiguous. The sample was peripheral blood. The sequence came from a woman aged 18-29 years who had recovered from COVID-19. CDR3 nucleotide sequence: TGTGCCAGCACACTCGGACCCAGCGGCACTGAAGCTTTCTTT. Protein product: CASTLGPSGTEAFF.